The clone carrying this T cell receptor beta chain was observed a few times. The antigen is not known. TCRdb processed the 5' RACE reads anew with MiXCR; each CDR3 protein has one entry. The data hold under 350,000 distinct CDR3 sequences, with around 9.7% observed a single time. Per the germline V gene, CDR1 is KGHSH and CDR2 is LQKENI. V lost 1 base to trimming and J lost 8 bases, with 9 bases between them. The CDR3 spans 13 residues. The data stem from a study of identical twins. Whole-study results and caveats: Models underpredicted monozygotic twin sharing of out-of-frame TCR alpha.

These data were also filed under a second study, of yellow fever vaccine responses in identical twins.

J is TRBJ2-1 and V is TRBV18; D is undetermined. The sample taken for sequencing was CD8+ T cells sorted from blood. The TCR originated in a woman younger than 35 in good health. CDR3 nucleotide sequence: TGTGCCAGCTCACCACGGTCTGAGGATGAGCAGTTCTTC. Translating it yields CASSPRSEDEQFF.